The clone carrying this TCR beta chain has a handful of counts. What it binds is not known. This sample was included in a study of T-cell reconstitution after alpha-beta-depleted transplantation in children. Study conclusions and caveats: The study reportedly traced alpha-beta T cells about two months after transplant to several hundred expanded graft clones. When one year had passed after transplant, most T-cell counts and diversity came from newly produced T cells. Elevated TCRbeta diversity at day 60 was traced, in some patients, to surviving recipient T cells and thymic progenitors.

Preparation of the TCRbeta library was carried out with unique molecular identifiers. Via MiXCR, TCRdb re-called the PCR reads, giving one row per CDR3 protein. Here the sample spans roughly 280,000 distinct CDR3 sequences, around a tenth being singletons. Germline-derived CDR1 and CDR2 are SGHRS and YFSETQ. V trimming: 3 bases; J trimming: 9 bases; junction bases outside the gene matches: 4. The CDR3 sequence is 12 residues long. The receptor comes from a male patient aged 2 to 10 who had a stem cell transplant for chronic granulomatous disease, so the T cells may come from the graft donor. Source: peripheral blood, taken 180 days after TCRalphabeta/CD19-depleted stem cell transplant. J is TRBJ2-3 and V is TRBV5-1; 7 bases align to TRBD1. The CDR3 is CASSYDRETQYF. The DNA for the CDR3 is TGCGCCAGCAGCTACGACAGGGAAACGCAGTATTTT.